These 19 T cell receptor beta chains were sequenced from one sample in a study of blood T cell repertoires in COVID-19. Repertoires were generated with immunoSEQ multiplex PCR, while TCRdb's copy carries only in-frame clones and drops some. Among about 490,000 clones, roughly 88% were seen once, and the ten largest hold roughly 3.2%. Sequenced sample: peripheral blood. The source of these receptors is a human donor in a cohort sampled during active COVID-19.

V and J are TRBV29-1 and TRBJ2-1, with TRBD1 matching 8 bases. After removal of 6 bases from V and 9 bases from J, the junction contained 16 bases not matched to a gene. CDR3 length equals 15 residues. In germline, CDR1 is SQVTM, CDR2 ANQGSEA. The DNA for the CDR3 is TGCAGCGTCTCCCGGATCGGACAGGGTAAGGGTGAGCAGTTCTTC. Translating it yields CSVSRIGQGKGEQFF.

The chain recombines TRBV7-9 with TRBJ1-2; 10 nucleotides line up with TRBD1. CDR1 is SEHNR and CDR2 is FQNEAQ in the germline V gene (reference sequence). There are 17 residues in the CDR3. V was pared by 5 bases and J by 1 base, with 10 bases of the junction left unmatched. CDR3 bases: TGTGCCAGCAGCCTGGGACAGGGGACCCAAAATAACTATGGCTACACCTTC. This codes for CASSLGQGTQNNYGYTF.

The chain is built from TRBV6-6 and TRBJ2-5; 11 nucleotides match TRBD2. The CDR3 runs 16 residues. V shed 2 bases and J 3 bases; nucleotides not matched to a gene: 5. Germline CDR1 and CDR2: MNHNY and SVGAGI (reference sequence). In DNA, the CDR3 is TGTGCCAGCAGTTACCATACGACTAGCGGGAAAGAGACCCAGTACTTC. Its protein is CASSYHTTSGKETQYF.

This chain uses TRBV28 with TRBJ1-1, with TRBD1 identical over 10 bases. Germline CDR1 is MDHEN and CDR2 is SYDVKM. The V gene end was trimmed by 2 bases and the J gene end by 10 bases; junction bases not matched to a gene: 7. The CDR3 covers 14 residues. CDR3 DNA: TGTGCCAGCAGTTTACGCGACAGGGGGCTGGTAGCTTTCTTT. Translation gives CASSLRDRGLVAFF.

V usage is TRBV5-4 and J usage is TRBJ2-3; maybe TRBD1 (5 bases). The CDR3 is 17 residues long. The V and J ends lost 1 base and 1 base respectively, with 16 bases between them. From germline, CDR1 is SGHNT and CDR2 YYREEE (reference sequence). DNA for the CDR3: TGTGCCAGCAGCTTGTGGGGCCGGCGCGCCGGCACAGATACGCAGTATTTT. It codes for CASSLWGRRAGTDTQYF.

Notes on this clone: Germline and junction disagree at one end, which may indicate a read error. The V gene is TRBV4-2, the J gene TRBJ2-1, with 9 bases aligning to TRBD1. CDR1 and CDR2 (germline): LGHNA, YNFKEQ. The CDR3 is 13 amino acids. CDR3: CASSQFNGTGRVF. As DNA, the CDR3 is TGTGCCAGCAGCCAGTTCAACGGGACAGGGAGGGTCTTC.

This clone appeared a few times. The genes are TRBV7-9 and TRBJ2-3; D is uncertain. The CDR3 totals 15 residues. Trimming took off 4 bases at V and 1 base at J, with 12 bases between the two ends. Germline-derived CDR1 and CDR2 are SEHNR and FQNEAQ (reference sequence). The CDR3 DNA follows: TGTGCCAGCAGCTACTCCCTGCGCGGCACAGATACGCAGTATTTT. It translates to CASSYSLRGTDTQYF.

The chain combines TRBV7-2 with TRBJ2-5, with D tentatively TRBD1 (6 bases). The CDR3 is made up of 13 amino acids. Germline assignment: CDR1 SGHTA and CDR2 FQGNSA. V lost 3 bases to trimming and J lost 2 bases, with 7 bases between them. The CDR3 loop is CASSLQGQETQYF. Written as DNA, the CDR3 is TGTGCCAGCAGCTTGCAGGGGCAAGAGACCCAGTACTTC. The full variable domain, rest sourced from reference TRBV7-2 and TRBJ2-5, is GAGVSQSPSNKVTEKGKDVELRCDPISGHTALYWYRQSLGQGLEFLIYFQGNSAPDKSGLPSDRFSAERTGGSVSTLTIQRTQQEDSAVYLCASSLQGQETQYFGPGTRLLVL.

The chain couples TRBV5-4 to TRBJ1-6; D is possibly TRBD1 (5 bases). This CDR3 region has 14 residues. CDR1 is SGHNT and CDR2 is YYREEE in the germline V gene (reference sequence). The ends were cut back, 1 base at V and 7 bases at J, with 9 bases in the middle. The chain's CDR3 is CASSLRRDNSPLHF. The CDR3 nucleotides are TGTGCCAGCAGCTTGCGGAGGGACAATTCACCCCTCCACTTT. Variable domain in full (rest from reference TRBV5-4 and TRBJ1-6): ETGVTQSPTHLIKTRGQQVTLRCSSQSGHNTVSWYQQALGQGPQFIFQYYREEENGRGNFPPRFSGLQFPNYSSELNVNALELDDSALYLCASSLRRDNSPLHFGNGTRLTVT.

This chain connects TRBV18 to TRBJ2-1, with D unresolved. Germline V gives CDR1 KGHSH, CDR2 LQKENI. The CDR3 is made up of 15 amino acids. The V end lost 0 bases, the J end lost 2 bases, and 8 bases lay between the germline ends. As DNA, the CDR3 is TGTGCCAGCTCACCACCGCTATTCCCCTACAATGAGCAGTTCTTC. Its protein product is CASSPPLFPYNEQFF.

The rearrangement uses TRBV5-5 and TRBJ1-1; no reliable D call. V was shortened by 3 bases and J by 1 base, with 13 bases between the two germline ends. The CDR3 spans 15 residues. CDR1 SGHKS and CDR2 YYEKEE come from the germline V gene (reference sequence). CDR3 sequence: CASSSPSTGNTEAFF. The DNA for the CDR3 is TGTGCCAGCAGCTCGCCCTCGACTGGGAACACTGAAGCTTTCTTT.

The chain couples TRBV4-3 to TRBJ2-7, with D possibly being TRBD1 (5 bases). CDR3 size: 14 residues. Trimming took off 1 base at V and 4 bases at J, with 11 bases between the two ends. CDR1 and CDR2 from the germline V gene are LGHNA and YSLEER. The DNA for the CDR3 is TGCGCCAGCAGCCAAGTAATGGGGCCATACGAGCAGTACTTC. Translated: CASSQVMGPYEQYF.

This clone has only one observation. The rearrangement uses TRBV4-2 and TRBJ2-1, with TRBD2 matching 10 bases. CDR1 LGHNA and CDR2 YNFKEQ come from the germline V gene. The ends lost 1 base at V and 6 bases at J; junction bases unmatched: 6. The CDR3 consists of 16 residues. CDR3 sequence (DNA): TGTGCCAGCAGCCAAGCTAGCGGGAGTGCCATCAATGAGCAGTTCTTC. Residues: CASSQASGSAINEQFF.

The genes are TRBV6-4 and TRBJ1-5, with TRBD1 identical over 11 bases. The CDR3 length is 16 residues. Trimming took 6 bases from V and 7 from J; bases not matched to a gene: 11. Germline V gene lookup returns CDR1 MRHNA and CDR2 SNTAGT. CDR3 DNA: TGTGCCAGCAGGACAGGACAGGGGGCAGTTTTGCAGCCCCAGCATTTT. Protein sequence: CASRTGQGAVLQPQHF.

The gene calls are TRBV6-5 and TRBJ1-1, with D possibly TRBD1 on 6 matching bases. This CDR3 is 11 amino acids long. CDR1 and CDR2 from the germline V gene are MNHEY and SVGAGI. The ends were cut back, 10 bases at V and 8 bases at J, with 14 bases in the middle. Written as DNA, the CDR3 is TGTGCCACCGAGGGGGGGCGCGAAGCTTTCTTT. This gives the protein CATEGGREAFF.

The genes are TRBV6-5 and TRBJ1-2; no definite D call. CDR1 is MNHEY, CDR2 SVGAGI, per germline. The CDR3 spans 14 residues. Trimming took off 6 bases at V and 4 bases at J, with 15 bases between the two ends. The CDR3 bases are TGTGCCAGCAGCTACCAGAGGGTGGGCTATGGCTACACCTTC. Translation gives CASSYQRVGYGYTF.

This clone was recorded a few times. V is TRBV2 and J is TRBJ2-5; 8 bases fit TRBD2. V shed 3 bases, J shed 5 bases, and the junction held 5 bases outside the gene matches. Germline loops: CDR1 SNHLY, CDR2 FYNNEI. This CDR3 region has 14 residues. CDR3 loop: CASSDLTSGETQYF. The CDR3 DNA reads as TGTGCCAGCAGTGATCTTACTAGCGGTGAGACCCAGTACTTC.

The chain links TRBV12-5 to TRBJ2-5, with 7 positions matching TRBD2. J was trimmed by 4 bases and V by 8 bases; bases with no gene match: 1. The CDR3 has 11 amino acids. Per germline, CDR1 LGHNT and CDR2 FRNRAP. CDR3 coding DNA: TGTGCTAGTACGGGGGGAGAGACCCAGTACTTC. It yields the protein CASTGGETQYF.

The V gene is TRBV7-2, the J gene TRBJ2-3; possibly TRBD2 for D (5 bases). The CDR3 is made up of 17 amino acids. The ends were cut back, 5 bases at V and 0 bases at J, with 18 bases in the middle. Germline V gene data show CDR1 as SGHTA and CDR2 as FQGNSA. DNA for the CDR3: TGTGCCAGCAGCCCCCCGGCGGGCGGGCCTAGCACAGATACGCAGTATTTT. This codes for CASSPPAGGPSTDTQYF.